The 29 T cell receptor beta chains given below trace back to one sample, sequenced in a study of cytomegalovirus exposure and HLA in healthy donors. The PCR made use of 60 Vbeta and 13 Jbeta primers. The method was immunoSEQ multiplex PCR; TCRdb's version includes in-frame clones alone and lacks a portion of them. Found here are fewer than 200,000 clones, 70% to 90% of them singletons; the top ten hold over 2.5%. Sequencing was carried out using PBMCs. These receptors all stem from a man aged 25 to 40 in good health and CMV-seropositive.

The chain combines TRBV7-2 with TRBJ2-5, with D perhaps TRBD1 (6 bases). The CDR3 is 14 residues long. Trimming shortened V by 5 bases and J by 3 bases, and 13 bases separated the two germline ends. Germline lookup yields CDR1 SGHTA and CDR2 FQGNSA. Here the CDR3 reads CASSPGTKKETQYF. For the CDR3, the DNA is TGTGCCAGCAGCCCGGGGACAAAGAAAGAGACCCAGTACTTC.

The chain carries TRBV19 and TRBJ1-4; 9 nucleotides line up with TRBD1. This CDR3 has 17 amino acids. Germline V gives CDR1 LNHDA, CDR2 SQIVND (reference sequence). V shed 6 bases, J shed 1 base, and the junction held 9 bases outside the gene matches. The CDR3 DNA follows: TGTGCCAGTAGGCCGGGACAGGGAGTCGGAACTAATGAAAAACTGTTTTTT. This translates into CASRPGQGVGTNEKLFF.

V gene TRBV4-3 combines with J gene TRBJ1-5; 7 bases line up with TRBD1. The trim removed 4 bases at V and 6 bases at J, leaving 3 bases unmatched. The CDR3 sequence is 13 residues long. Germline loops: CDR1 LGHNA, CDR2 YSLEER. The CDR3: CASSLAGGQPQHF. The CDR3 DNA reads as TGCGCCAGCAGCCTGGCAGGGGGTCAGCCCCAGCATTTT.

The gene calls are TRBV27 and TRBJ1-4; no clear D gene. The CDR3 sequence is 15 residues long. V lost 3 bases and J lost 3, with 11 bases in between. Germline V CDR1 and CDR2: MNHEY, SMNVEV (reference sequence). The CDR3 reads CASSFTRGANEKLFF. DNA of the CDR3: TGTGCCAGCAGTTTCACCCGGGGAGCTAATGAAAAACTGTTTTTT.

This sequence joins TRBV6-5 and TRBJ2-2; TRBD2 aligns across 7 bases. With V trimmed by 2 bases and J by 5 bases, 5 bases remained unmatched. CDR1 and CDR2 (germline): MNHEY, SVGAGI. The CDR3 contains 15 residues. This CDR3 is CASSYDTGRTGELFF. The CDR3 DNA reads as TGTGCCAGCAGTTACGACACCGGGAGGACCGGGGAGCTGTTTTTT.

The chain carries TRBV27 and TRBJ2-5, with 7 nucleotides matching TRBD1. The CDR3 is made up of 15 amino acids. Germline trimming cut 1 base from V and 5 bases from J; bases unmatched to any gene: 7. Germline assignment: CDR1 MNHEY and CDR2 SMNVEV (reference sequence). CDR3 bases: TGTGCCAGCAGTTTATTAGGGGGCTACTTGGAGACCCAGTACTTC. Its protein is CASSLLGGYLETQYF.

The DNA for the CDR3 is TGTGCCAGCAGTTTACAGGGGGCGATCAATGAGCAGTTCTTC. Translation: CASSLQGAINEQFF. The chain recombines TRBV27 with TRBJ2-1; TRBD1 matches 8 bases. V lost 2 bases and J lost 6; bases outside the gene matches: 3. Germline values: CDR1 MNHEY, CDR2 SMNVEV (reference sequence). This CDR3 contains 14 residues.

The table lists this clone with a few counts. CDR3 amino acids: CASSQDPAGGSDEQFF. CDR3 sequence (DNA): TGTGCCAGCAGCCAAGATCCCGCGGGAGGTTCGGATGAGCAGTTCTTC. This chain links TRBV4-2 with TRBJ2-1; 8 bases match TRBD2. CDR1 and CDR2 from the germline V gene are LGHNA and YNFKEQ. This CDR3 region has 16 residues. Trimming at V came to 0 bases and at J to 8 bases, leaving 9 bases not matched to a gene.

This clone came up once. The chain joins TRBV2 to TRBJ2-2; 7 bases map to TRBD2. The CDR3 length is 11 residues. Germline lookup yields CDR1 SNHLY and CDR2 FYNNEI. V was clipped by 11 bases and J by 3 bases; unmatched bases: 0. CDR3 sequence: CAGGDTGELFF. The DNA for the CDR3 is TGTGCCGGGGGGGACACCGGGGAGCTGTTTTTT.

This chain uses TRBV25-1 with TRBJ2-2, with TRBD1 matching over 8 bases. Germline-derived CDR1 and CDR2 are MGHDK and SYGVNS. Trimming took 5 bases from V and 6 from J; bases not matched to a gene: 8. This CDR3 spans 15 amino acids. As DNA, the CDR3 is TGTGCCAGCAGTACCCTGGACAGGGTTGCCGGGGAGCTGTTTTTT. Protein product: CASSTLDRVAGELFF.

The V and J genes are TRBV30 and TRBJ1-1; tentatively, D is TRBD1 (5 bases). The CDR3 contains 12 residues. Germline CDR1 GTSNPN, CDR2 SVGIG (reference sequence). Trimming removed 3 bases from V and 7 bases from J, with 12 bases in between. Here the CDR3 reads CAWRNGHHEAFF. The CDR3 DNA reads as TGTGCCTGGAGAAACGGACACCATGAAGCTTTCTTT.

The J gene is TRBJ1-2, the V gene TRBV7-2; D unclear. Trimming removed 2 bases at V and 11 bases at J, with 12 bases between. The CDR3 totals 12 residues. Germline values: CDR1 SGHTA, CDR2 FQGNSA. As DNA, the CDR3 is TGTGCCAGCAGCTTAACCCGGGATTCGTACACCTTC. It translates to CASSLTRDSYTF.

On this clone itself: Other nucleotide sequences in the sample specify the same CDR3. CDR3 protein: CASSLSIGSSASKQYF. CDR3 in DNA: TGTGCCAGCAGTTTAAGTATCGGGAGTTCAGCTTCCAAGCAGTACTTC. The V and J genes are TRBV27 and TRBJ2-7; D is perhaps TRBD2 (6 bases). The ends were cut back, 2 bases at V and 8 bases at J, with 22 bases in the middle. Germline CDR1 is MNHEY and CDR2 is SMNVEV (reference sequence). The CDR3 extends over 16 amino acids.

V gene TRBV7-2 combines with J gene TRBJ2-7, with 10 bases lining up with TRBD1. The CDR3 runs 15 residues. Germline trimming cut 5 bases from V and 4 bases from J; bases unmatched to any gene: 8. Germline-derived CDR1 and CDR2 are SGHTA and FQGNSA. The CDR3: CASSLRDRGMYEQYF. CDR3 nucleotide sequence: TGTGCCAGCAGCCTCCGGGACAGGGGAATGTACGAGCAGTACTTC. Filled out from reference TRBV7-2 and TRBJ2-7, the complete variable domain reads GAGVSQSPSNKVTEKGKDVELRCDPISGHTALYWYRQSLGQGLEFLIYFQGNSAPDKSGLPSDRFSAERTGGSVSTLTIQRTQQEDSAVYLCASSLRDRGMYEQYFGPGTRLTVT.

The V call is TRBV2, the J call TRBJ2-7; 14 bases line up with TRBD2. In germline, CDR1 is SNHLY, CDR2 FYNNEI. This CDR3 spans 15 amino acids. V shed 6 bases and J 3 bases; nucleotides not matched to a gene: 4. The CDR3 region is CASRGGLAGVYEQYV. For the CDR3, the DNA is TGTGCCAGCAGGGGGGGACTAGCGGGAGTCTACGAGCAGTACGTC.

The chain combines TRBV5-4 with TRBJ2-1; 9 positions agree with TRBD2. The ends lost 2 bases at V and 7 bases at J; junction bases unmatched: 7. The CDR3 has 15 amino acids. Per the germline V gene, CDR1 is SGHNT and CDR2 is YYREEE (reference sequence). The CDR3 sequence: CASSLAGGAWNEQFF. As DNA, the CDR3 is TGTGCCAGCAGCTTAGCGGGAGGCGCGTGGAATGAGCAGTTCTTC. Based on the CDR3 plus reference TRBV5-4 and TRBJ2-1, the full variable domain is ETGVTQSPTHLIKTRGQQVTLRCSSQSGHNTVSWYQQALGQGPQFIFQYYREEENGRGNFPPRFSGLQFPNYSSELNVNALELDDSALYLCASSLAGGAWNEQFFGPGTRLTVL.

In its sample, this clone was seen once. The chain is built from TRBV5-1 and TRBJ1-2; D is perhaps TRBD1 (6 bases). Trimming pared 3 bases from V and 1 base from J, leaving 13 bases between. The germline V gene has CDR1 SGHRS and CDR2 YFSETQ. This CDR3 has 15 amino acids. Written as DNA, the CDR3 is TGCGCCAGCAGCTCAACGACAGGATTTAACTATGGCTACACCTTC. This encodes CASSSTTGFNYGYTF. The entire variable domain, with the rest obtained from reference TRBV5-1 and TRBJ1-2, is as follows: KAGVTQTPRYLIKTRGQQVTLSCSPISGHRSVSWYQQTPGQGLQFLFEYFSETQRNKGNFPGRFSGRQFSNSRSEMNVSTLELGDSALYLCASSSTTGFNYGYTFGSGTRLTVV.

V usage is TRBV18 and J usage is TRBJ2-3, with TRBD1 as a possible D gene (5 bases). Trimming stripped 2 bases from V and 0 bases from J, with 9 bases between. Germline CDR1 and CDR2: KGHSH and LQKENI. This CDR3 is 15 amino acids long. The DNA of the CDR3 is TGTGCCAGCTCACCATTAGGGGTGAGCACAGATACGCAGTATTTT. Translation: CASSPLGVSTDTQYF.

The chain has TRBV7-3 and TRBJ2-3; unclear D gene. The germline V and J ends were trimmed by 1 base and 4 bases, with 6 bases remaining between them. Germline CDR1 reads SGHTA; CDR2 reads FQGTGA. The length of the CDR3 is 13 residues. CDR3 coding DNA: TGTGCCAGCAGCTTAAACCAGGCAGATACGCAGTATTTT. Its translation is CASSLNQADTQYF.

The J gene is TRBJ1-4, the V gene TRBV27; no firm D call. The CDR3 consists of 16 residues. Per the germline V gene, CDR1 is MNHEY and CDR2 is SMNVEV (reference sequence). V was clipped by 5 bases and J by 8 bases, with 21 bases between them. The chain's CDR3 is CASSETPGRREEKLFF. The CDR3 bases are TGTGCCAGCAGTGAAACACCGGGCCGCCGGGAAGAAAAACTGTTTTTT.

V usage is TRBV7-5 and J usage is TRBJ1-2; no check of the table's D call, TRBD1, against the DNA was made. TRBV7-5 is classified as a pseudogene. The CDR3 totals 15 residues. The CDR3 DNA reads TGTGTCAGAAGCTCGCCGGAGACAGGGGGTAATGGCTACACCTTC. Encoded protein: CVRSSPETGGNGYTF.

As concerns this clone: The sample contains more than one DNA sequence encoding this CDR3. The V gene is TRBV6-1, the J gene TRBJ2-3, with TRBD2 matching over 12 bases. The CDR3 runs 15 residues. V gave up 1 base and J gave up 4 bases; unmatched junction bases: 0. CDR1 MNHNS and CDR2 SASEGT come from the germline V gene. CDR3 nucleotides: TGTGCCAGCAGTGAAGGACTAGCGGGAGCAGATACGCAGTATTTT. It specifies CASSEGLAGADTQYF.

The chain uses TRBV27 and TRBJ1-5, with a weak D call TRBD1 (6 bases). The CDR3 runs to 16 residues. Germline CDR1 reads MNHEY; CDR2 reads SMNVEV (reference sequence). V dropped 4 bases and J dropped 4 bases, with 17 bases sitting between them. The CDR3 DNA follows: TGTGCCAGCAGTTACCGATCACAGGGACCGAATCAGCCCCAGCATTTT. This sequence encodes CASSYRSQGPNQPQHF.

CDR3 in DNA: TGTGCCAGCAGTTACTCTCCGGGAAAAACTGAAGCTTTCTTT. It is translated as CASSYSPGKTEAFF. J is TRBJ1-1 and V is TRBV6-5; unclear D gene. Germline values: CDR1 MNHEY, CDR2 SVGAGI. There are 14 residues in the CDR3. Trimming removed 0 bases at V and 5 bases at J, with 10 bases between.

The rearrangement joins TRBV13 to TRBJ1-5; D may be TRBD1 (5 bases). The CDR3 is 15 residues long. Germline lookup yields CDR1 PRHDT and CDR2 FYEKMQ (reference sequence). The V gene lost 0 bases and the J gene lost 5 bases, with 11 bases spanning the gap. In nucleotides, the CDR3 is TGTGCCAGCAGCTTAGGTCTGGGGGGATATCAGCCCCAGCATTTT. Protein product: CASSLGLGGYQPQHF.

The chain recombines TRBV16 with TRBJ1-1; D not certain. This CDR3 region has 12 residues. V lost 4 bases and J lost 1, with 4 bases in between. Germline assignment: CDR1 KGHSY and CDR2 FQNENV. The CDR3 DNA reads TGTGCCAGCAGCCCCTCGAACACTGAAGCTTTCTTT. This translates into CASSPSNTEAFF.

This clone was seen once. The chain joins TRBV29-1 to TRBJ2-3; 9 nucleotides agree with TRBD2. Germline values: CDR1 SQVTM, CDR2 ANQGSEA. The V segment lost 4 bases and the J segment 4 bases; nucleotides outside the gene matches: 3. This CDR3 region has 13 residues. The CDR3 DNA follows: TGCAGCGTTGGGGCGGGAGGGGCAGATACGCAGTATTTT. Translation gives CSVGAGGADTQYF.

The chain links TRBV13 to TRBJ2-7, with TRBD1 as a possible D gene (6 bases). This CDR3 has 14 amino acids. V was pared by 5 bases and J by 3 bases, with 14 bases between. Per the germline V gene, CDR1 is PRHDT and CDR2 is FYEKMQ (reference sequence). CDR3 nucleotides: TGTGCCAGCAGCAAACAGGGAGTAGTCTACGAGCAGTACTTC. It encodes CASSKQGVVYEQYF.

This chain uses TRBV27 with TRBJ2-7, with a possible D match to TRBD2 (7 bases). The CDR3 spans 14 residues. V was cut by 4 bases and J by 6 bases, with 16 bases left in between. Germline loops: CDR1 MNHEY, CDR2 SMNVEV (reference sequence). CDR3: CASSSDRGGFEQYF. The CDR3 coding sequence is TGTGCCAGCAGTTCGGATAGGGGGGGATTCGAGCAGTACTTC.